The 5 T cell receptor beta chains presented below share a single source sample, sequenced in a study of siplizumab effects on memory and regulatory T cells. Clones were sequenced by immunoSEQ multiplex PCR, and TCRdb holds only the in-frame ones, with some missing. The table has 100,000 or so clones, 94% seen once. Input material: Tregs sorted from blood. The receptors were sampled from a human donor in good health.

This sequence joins TRBV5-5 and TRBJ2-3, with D maybe TRBD2 (6 bases). CDR1 and CDR2 (germline): SGHKS, YYEKEE (reference sequence). Trimming stripped 4 bases from V and 6 bases from J, with 9 bases between. The CDR3 sequence is 12 residues long. The CDR3 DNA reads as TGTGCCAGCAGCCGGGGGTCGGATACGCAGTATTTT. Amino acids: CASSRGSDTQYF.

The chain uses TRBV6-9 and TRBJ2-1; D may be TRBD1 or TRBD2 (5 bases each). This CDR3 has 15 residues. Trimming took 6 bases from V and 0 from J, leaving 12 bases between them. Germline V gene lookup returns CDR1 MNHGY and CDR2 SVAAGI. CDR3 coding DNA: TGTGCCAGCAGGGGGGACGAGAGCTCCTACAATGAGCAGTTCTTC. Residues: CASRGDESSYNEQFF.

The J gene is TRBJ1-2, the V gene TRBV6-4; D is unresolved. The CDR3 runs to 12 residues. The V end lost 8 bases, the J end lost 4 bases, and 11 bases lay between the germline ends. Per germline, CDR1 MRHNA and CDR2 SNTAGT. CDR3 region: CASYSATYGYTF. The CDR3 DNA reads as TGTGCCAGCTATTCAGCAACCTATGGCTACACCTTC.

The chain's CDR3 is CASSVDALNEQFF. The CDR3 coding sequence is TGTGCCAGCAGCGTAGATGCTTTAAATGAGCAGTTCTTC. V gene TRBV9 combines with J gene TRBJ2-1, with D hard to call. V dropped 0 bases and J dropped 7 bases, with 8 bases sitting between them. Germline CDR1 reads SGDLS; CDR2 reads YYNGEE. The CDR3 is 13 residues long.

The DNA of the CDR3 is TGCGCCAGCAGCCCCCCTCAGCGGACATGGGGTGGGGGCTACACCTTC. It translates to CASSPPQRTWGGGYTF. V gene TRBV4-1 combines with J gene TRBJ1-2; TRBD1 is a possible D gene (5 bases). Between the trimmed V and J ends, which lost 4 bases and 8 bases, there was a span of 23 bases. Germline loops: CDR1 MGHRA, CDR2 YSYEKL. The CDR3 loop spans 16 amino acids.